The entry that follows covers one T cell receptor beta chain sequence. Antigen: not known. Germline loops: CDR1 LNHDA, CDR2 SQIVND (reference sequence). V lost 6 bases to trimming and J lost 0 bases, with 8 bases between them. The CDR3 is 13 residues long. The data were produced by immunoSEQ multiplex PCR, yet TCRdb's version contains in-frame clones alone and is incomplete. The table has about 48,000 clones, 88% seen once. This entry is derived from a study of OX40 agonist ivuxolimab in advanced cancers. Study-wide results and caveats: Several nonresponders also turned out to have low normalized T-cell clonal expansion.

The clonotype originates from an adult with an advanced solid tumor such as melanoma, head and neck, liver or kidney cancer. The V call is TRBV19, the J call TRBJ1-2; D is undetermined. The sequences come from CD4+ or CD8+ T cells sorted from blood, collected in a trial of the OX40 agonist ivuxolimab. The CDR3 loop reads CASRERANYGYTF. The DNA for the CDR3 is TGTGCCAGTAGAGAGCGAGCTAACTATGGCTACACCTTC.